The TCR beta chain under discussion was sequenced for a study of blood T cells in healthy people across ages. General study points: Among long-lived donors, naive CD4+ cells were more numerous and diversity higher than in aged donors. It was not possible, with unsorted PBMCs, to conclusively compare naive and antigen-experienced cells.

This clonotype was seen many times. The antigen remains undetermined. The authors ran a second PCR of 7 to 11 cycles using a sample-barcoded 5' primer and a J-beta primer mix. Every cDNA was tagged by a template-switch adaptor with 12 random nucleotides. A single record per CDR3 protein comes from TCRdb applying MiXCR to the 5' RACE reads. Here the sample spans 500,000 to 600,000 distinct CDR3 sequences, approximately 27% being singletons. Trimming shortened V by 3 bases and J by 2 bases, and 13 bases separated the two germline ends. Germline CDR1 is MNHNS and CDR2 is SASEGT. The length of the CDR3 is 15 residues.

The V gene is TRBV6-1, the J gene TRBJ1-1; no clear D gene. This receptor was obtained from a woman between 65 and 79 years old in good health. The source material was blood. The CDR3 spells CASSDVAGGNTEAFF. The CDR3 coding sequence is TGTGCCAGCAGTGATGTGGCAGGAGGAAACACTGAAGCTTTCTTT.